The 23 T cell receptor beta chains listed next were all sequenced from one sample in a study of PD-L1 blockade in urothelial cancer. Stated time point: pretreatment peripheral blood. The method was immunoSEQ multiplex PCR; TCRdb's version includes in-frame clones alone and lacks a portion of them. Here the sample spans fewer than 60,000 clones, over 65% being singletons. Sequencing used PBMCs, obtained around atezolizumab (anti-PD-L1) treatment. These receptors all come from a man over 45 with urothelial cancer.

This chain uses TRBV18 with TRBJ2-3; 11 bases line up with TRBD2. The CDR3 has 17 residues. The ends lost 4 bases at V and 1 base at J; junction bases unmatched: 7. Germline CDR1 and CDR2: KGHSH and LQKENI. The CDR3 nucleotides are TGTGCCAGCTCACGAAAACTAGCGGGAGATCGCACAGATACGCAGTATTTT. Translating gives CASSRKLAGDRTDTQYF.

A single count supports this clone. V and J are TRBV9 and TRBJ1-5; TRBD1 might be the D (5 bases). Trimming removed 0 bases from V and 6 bases from J, with 16 bases in between. This CDR3 has 16 amino acids. Germline loops: CDR1 SGDLS, CDR2 YYNGEE. DNA for the CDR3: TGTGCCAGCAGCGTAGGCGGAGGGGATCTGGGTCAGCCCCAGCATTTT. Encoded protein: CASSVGGGDLGQPQHF.

The gene calls are TRBV5-6 and TRBJ2-2; D is undetermined. V shed 2 bases and J shed 1 base, with 6 bases lying between them. The length of the CDR3 is 14 residues. The germline gives CDR1 SGHDT, CDR2 YYEEEE. This chain's CDR3 is CASSFQVNTGELFF. The DNA for the CDR3 is TGTGCCAGCAGCTTCCAGGTGAACACCGGGGAGCTGTTTTTT. Drawing the rest from reference TRBV5-6 and TRBJ2-2, the complete variable domain is DAGVTQSPTHLIKTRGQQVTLRCSPKSGHDTVSWYQQALGQGPQFIFQYYEEEERQRGNFPDRFSGHQFPNYSSELNVNALLLGDSALYLCASSFQVNTGELFFGEGSRLTVL.

The chain carries TRBV5-6 and TRBJ1-5; 10 bases map to TRBD1. The CDR3 contains 15 residues. With 4 bases clipped from V and 5 bases from J, the junction kept 6 bases outside the gene matches. Germline CDR1 SGHDT, CDR2 YYEEEE. Here the CDR3 reads CASSKTGGLYQPQHF. CDR3 DNA: TGTGCCAGCAGCAAGACAGGGGGCTTGTATCAGCCCCAGCATTTT.

The chain uses TRBV18 and TRBJ2-1; TRBD2 matches 7 bases. CDR3 length: 16 amino acids. The germline V gene has CDR1 KGHSH and CDR2 LQKENI. The V and J ends lost 6 bases and 5 bases, in that order; junction bases with no gene match: 13. The CDR3 region has the DNA TGTGCCAGCTCCTCTGGGCCCCCCGGGACTAACAATGAGCAGTTCTTC. It codes for CASSSGPPGTNNEQFF.

This clone was detected only once. This chain links TRBV11-2 with TRBJ2-7; D remains ambiguous. The ends were cut back, 5 bases at V and 6 bases at J, with 11 bases in the middle. The CDR3 contains 12 residues. Germline V gene data show CDR1 as SGHAT and CDR2 as FQNNGV. The CDR3 nucleotides are TGTGCCAGCAGCCTTCTAAGCTCCGAGCAGTACTTC. It encodes CASSLLSSEQYF.

The chain combines TRBV19 with TRBJ2-7; the match to TRBD1 covers 9 bases. Germline CDR1 is LNHDA and CDR2 is SQIVND (reference sequence). V shed 3 bases and J 1 base; nucleotides not matched to a gene: 4. The CDR3 runs 15 residues. CDR3 coding DNA: TGTGCCAGTAGTATCAAACAGGGGGCTTCCTACGAGCAGTACTTC. Translating gives CASSIKQGASYEQYF.

Comment on this clone: This specimen includes other DNA sequences encoding the same CDR3. V and J are TRBV5-6 and TRBJ1-2, with 10 bases aligning to TRBD1. The CDR3 is 15 amino acids. Trimming at V came to 4 bases and at J to 4 bases, leaving 7 bases not matched to a gene. Looked up from germline, CDR1 is SGHDT and CDR2 is YYEEEE. CDR3 DNA sequence: TGTGCCAGCAGCGAGCTGGGACAGGGGTTCTATGGCTACACCTTC. Its translation is CASSELGQGFYGYTF.

This clone was found a few times. J is TRBJ2-2 and V is TRBV6-1; 8 nucleotides match TRBD1. After removal of 8 bases from V and 5 bases from J, the junction contained 10 bases not matched to a gene. Germline assignment: CDR1 MNHNS and CDR2 SASEGT. This CDR3 contains 15 residues. The CDR3 loop reads CASFSGQGQTGELFF. The CDR3 nucleotides are TGTGCCAGCTTCTCCGGACAGGGACAAACCGGGGAGCTGTTTTTT.

The V gene is TRBV9, the J gene TRBJ2-3; D is perhaps TRBD2 (6 bases). CDR1 and CDR2 (germline): SGDLS, YYNGEE. The CDR3 consists of 15 residues. Trimming pared 0 bases from V and 8 bases from J, leaving 16 bases between. CDR3 amino acids: CASSVGGGMSATQYF. The CDR3 nucleotides are TGTGCCAGCAGCGTAGGTGGGGGGATGTCTGCTACGCAGTATTTT.

The count of this clone is one. This chain links TRBV27 with TRBJ2-1; D perhaps matches TRBD1 (5 bases). Germline-derived CDR1 and CDR2 are MNHEY and SMNVEV (reference sequence). Deletions cut 5 bases from V and 12 bases from J, with 11 bases between. This CDR3 spans 11 amino acids. The CDR3 bases are TGTGCCAGCAGTACCCCTCAGGGGCAGTTCTTC. It is translated as CASSTPQGQFF.

This clone showed up just once. V is TRBV7-3 and J is TRBJ2-5; TRBD2 is a possible D gene (6 bases). Germline values: CDR1 SGHTA, CDR2 FQGTGA. V was trimmed by 4 bases and J by 9 bases, leaving 15 bases between them. The CDR3 loop spans 13 amino acids. CDR3 loop: CASSSGWGEAQYF. The CDR3 DNA reads as TGTGCCAGCAGCTCAGGCTGGGGGGAGGCCCAGTACTTC.

This chain uses TRBV15 with TRBJ2-5; D might be TRBD1 (6 bases). V gave up 1 base and J gave up 6 bases, with 12 bases separating them. This CDR3 has 14 residues. Germline-derived CDR1 and CDR2 are LNHNV and YYDKDF (reference sequence). CDR3 sequence reads: CATSRGGGYKTQYF. The DNA of the CDR3 is TGTGCCACCAGCAGAGGAGGGGGATACAAGACCCAGTACTTC.

This chain uses TRBV6-5 with TRBJ2-5; no definite D call. Per germline, CDR1 MNHEY and CDR2 SVGAGI. The V gene lost 6 bases and the J gene lost 5 bases, with 7 bases spanning the gap. This CDR3 spans 11 amino acids. The CDR3 DNA follows: TGTGCCAGCAGGGTCGGTGAGACCCAGTACTTC. As protein: CASRVGETQYF.

As DNA, the CDR3 is TGTGCCAGTAGTATGCGACTAGCGGGGAGCGAGCAGTACTTC. The encoded protein is CASSMRLAGSEQYF. The rearrangement links TRBV19 to TRBJ2-7; 11 bases fit TRBD2. This CDR3 contains 14 residues. Germline-derived CDR1 and CDR2 are LNHDA and SQIVND (reference sequence). V was pared by 3 bases and J by 6 bases, with 4 bases of the junction left unmatched.

J is TRBJ1-1 and V is TRBV7-9, with a weak D call TRBD1 (6 bases). V lost 4 bases and J lost 3, with 15 bases in between. CDR3 length: 15 amino acids. Germline loops: CDR1 SEHNR, CDR2 FQNEAQ (reference sequence). DNA of the CDR3: TGTGCCAGCAGCTCCCCTAATAAGGGGGACACTGAAGCTTTCTTT. Protein sequence: CASSSPNKGDTEAFF.

CDR3 coding DNA: TGTGCCAGCAGTTACTCGGGACAGGGTAATGAAAAACTGTTTTTT. Translation: CASSYSGQGNEKLFF. This chain links TRBV6-6 with TRBJ1-4; 9 nucleotides agree with TRBD1. This CDR3 contains 15 residues. The ends lost 0 bases at V and 4 bases at J; junction bases unmatched: 0. Germline CDR1 reads MNHNY; CDR2 reads SVGAGI (reference sequence).

The chain has TRBV4-3 and TRBJ2-4; D unclear. CDR1 LGHNA and CDR2 YSLEER come from the germline V gene. This CDR3 is built from 14 residues. The V and J ends lost 2 bases and 5 bases respectively, with 10 bases between them. This CDR3 is CASSQLVGQNIQYF. Written as DNA, the CDR3 is TGCGCCAGCAGCCAACTTGTCGGTCAAAACATTCAGTACTTC.

The V call is TRBV10-3, the J call TRBJ2-7; D is unclear. Germline V gene lookup returns CDR1 ENHRY and CDR2 SYGVKD. This CDR3 is 11 amino acids long. The germline V and J ends were trimmed by 10 bases and 3 bases, with 10 bases remaining between them. The CDR3 reads CATAHSYEQYF. CDR3 sequence (DNA): TGTGCCACCGCTCACAGCTACGAGCAGTACTTC.

This chain uses TRBV11-3 with TRBJ2-5; a weak D match, TRBD1 (6 bases). V lost 3 bases and J 5 bases, leaving 16 bases between the germline ends. The CDR3 runs to 15 residues. Germline CDR1 SGHNT, CDR2 YENEEA. CDR3 in amino acids: CASSLGIGRGETQYF. In DNA form, the CDR3 reads TGTGCCAGCAGCTTGGGTATTGGCAGGGGCGAGACCCAGTACTTC. The full variable domain, completed using reference TRBV11-3 and TRBJ2-5, is EAGVVQSPRYKIIEKKQPVAFWCNPISGHNTLYWYLQNLGQGPELLIRYENEEAVDDSQLPKDRFSAERLKGVDSTLKIQPAELGDSAVYLCASSLGIGRGETQYFGPGTRLLVL.

The V call is TRBV19, the J call TRBJ1-2, with D perhaps matching TRBD1 (5 bases). The V and J ends lost 3 bases and 4 bases respectively, with 9 bases between them. Germline CDR1 reads LNHDA; CDR2 reads SQIVND (reference sequence). The CDR3 sequence is 13 residues long. CDR3 loop: CASSIWGGYGYTF. CDR3 coding DNA: TGTGCCAGTAGTATCTGGGGCGGCTATGGCTACACCTTC.

The rearrangement joins TRBV5-1 to TRBJ2-3; TRBD2 matches at 12 bases. The germline CDR1 and CDR2 sequences are SGHRS and YFSETQ. Unmatched junction bases numbered 6, after V lost 2 bases and J lost 5 bases. This CDR3 has 16 residues. CDR3 bases: TGCGCCAGCAGCTTCCCTAGCGGGGGGGCCGAAGATACGCAGTATTTT. Translating it yields CASSFPSGGAEDTQYF.

The chain carries TRBV14 and TRBJ2-6, with D possibly TRBD1 on 6 matching bases. CDR1 is SGHDN and CDR2 is FVKESK in the germline V gene. V was shortened by 4 bases and J by 2 bases, with 15 bases between the two germline ends. There are 17 residues in the CDR3. CDR3 DNA: TGTGCCAGCAGCCGAACTACTAGACAGGCTGGGGCCAACGTCCTGACTTTC. Translating it yields CASSRTTRQAGANVLTF. The whole variable domain, remainder taken from reference TRBV14 and TRBJ2-6, is EAGVTQFPSHSVIEKGQTVTLRCDPISGHDNLYWYRRVMGKEIKFLLHFVKESKQDESGMPNNRFLAERTGGTYSTLKVQPAELEDSGVYFCASSRTTRQAGANVLTFGAGSRLTVL.